The rows below give T cell receptor beta chains drawn from one sample of a study of blood T cell repertoires in COVID-19. The protocol was immunoSEQ multiplex PCR, while the TCRdb copy is restricted to in-frame clones and leaves out a portion. The repertoire includes over 200,000 clones, about 90% of them detected once, and roughly 3.7% sits in the top ten. Source material: PBMCs or T cells enriched from blood (not recorded which). These receptors were collected from a woman between 25 and 40 years old who had been exposed to COVID-19. Each CDR3 is given with its conserved first and last residue. The D gene is left open where the match is weak. Size values are once, few and many counts, or a class for expanded clones, and some rows have none.

j_call d_call v_call clone_size cdr3_nt cdr3_aa
TRBJ2-3 TRBD1 TRBV4-1 - TGCGCCAGCAGTCAACCGGGACAGAGAAACACAGATACGCAGTATTTT CASSQPGQRNTDTQYF
TRBJ2-3 - TRBV7-6 - TGTGCCAGCAGCTTAGCGGGCGGGTCTAGCACAGATACGCAGTATTTT CASSLAGGSSTDTQYF
TRBJ1-6 TRBD1 TRBV4-1 - TGCGCCAGCAGCCAGAGAGGACAGGGCCAACAGAGCTCCTATAATTCACCCCTCCACTTT CASSQRGQGQQSSYNSPLHF
TRBJ2-5 - TRBV21-1 - TGTGCCAGCAGCAAAATTCAGACTAGCGGGAGTAAAGGTTGGGAGACCCAGTACTTC CASSKIQTSGSKGWETQYF
TRBJ1-3 - TRBV12-3/TRBV12-4 - TGTGCCAGCAGACTACCCCTCGGAAACACCATATATTTT CASRLPLGNTIYF
TRBJ1-2 - TRBV12-3/TRBV12-4 - TGTGCCAGCAGCCCCCCCGGGGGCTACACCTTC CASSPPGGYTF
TRBJ2-2 - TRBV20-1 few TGCAGTGCTGTGAGGACCGGGGAGCTGTTTTTT CSAVRTGELFF
TRBJ1-2 - TRBV28 - TGTGCCAGCAGTTTCTGGGGAGGGGACTATGGCTACACCTTC CASSFWGGDYGYTF
TRBJ1-2 - TRBV30 - TGTGCCTGGAGTTCTTATGACTATGGCTACACCTTC CAWSSYDYGYTF
TRBJ1-5 - TRBV2 - TGTGCCAGCAGTGTTGGCGAGGATGCTGAGCCCCAGCATTTT CASSVGEDAEPQHF
TRBJ1-4 TRBD1 TRBV5-1 - TGCGCCAGCAGCTCCGGGACAGGGGCAATAGGAGAAAAACTGTTTTTT CASSSGTGAIGEKLFF
TRBJ1-1 TRBD1 TRBV28 once TGTGCCAGCACCTTAACAGGGGAAGGCACTGAAGCTTTCTTT CASTLTGEGTEAFF
TRBJ2-7 - TRBV3-1/TRBV3-2 - TGTGCCAGCAGCCGACTTGCTAGCCGATACGAGCAGTACTTC CASSRLASRYEQYF
TRBJ1-1 - TRBV5-1 few TGCGCCAGCAGCTTAAGGGGTGACACTGAAGCTTTCTTT CASSLRGDTEAFF
TRBJ1-2 TRBD1 TRBV28 - TGTGCCAGCTTCAGTTTCGTCTGGGACAGTTCCTATGGCTACACCTTC CASFSFVWDSSYGYTF
TRBJ2-1 TRBD2 TRBV4-2 once TGTGCCAGCAGCCAAGATGGGGTAGCGGGTATTGATGAGCAGTTCTTC CASSQDGVAGIDEQFF
TRBJ2-3 TRBD2 TRBV5-8 - TGTGCCAGCAGCTTGGGCCCACTAGCGGGAGTCACAGATACGCAGTATTTT CASSLGPLAGVTDTQYF
TRBJ1-1 - TRBV19 - TGTGCCAGTAGTATTGAGGCCCCTTCTGAAGCTTTCTTT CASSIEAPSEAFF
TRBJ1-3 TRBD1 TRBV10-2 - TGCGCCAGCAGTGTGACAGGGGGCTCTGGAAACACCATATATTTT CASSVTGGSGNTIYF
TRBJ2-1 TRBD2 TRBV14 - TGTGCCAGCAGCCTGCTAGCGGGAGGGGGGAATGAGCAGTTCTTC CASSLLAGGGNEQFF
TRBJ1-3 - TRBV30 - TGTGCCTGGAGTGTTCAGGGTAACCGGCAGACCATATATTTT CAWSVQGNRQTIYF
TRBJ2-7 - TRBV11-1 - TGTGCCAGCAGCTTTGACATATCCTACGAGCAGTACTTC CASSFDISYEQYF
TRBJ1-1 - TRBV12-3/TRBV12-4 - TGTGCCAGCAGCCTTTTAGCCGGCACTGAAGCTTTCTTT CASSLLAGTEAFF
TRBJ2-7 TRBD2 TRBV18 - TGTGCCAGCTCACCACCGGGTAGCGGGAGAAGTTACGAGCAGTACTTC CASSPPGSGRSYEQYF
TRBJ2-3 TRBD2 TRBV5-4 - TGTGCCAGCAGCTTTAGCGGGAGTCGGGAAAATACGCAGTATTTT CASSFSGSRENTQYF
TRBJ2-3 TRBD1 TRBV19 - TGTGCCAGTAGCGACAGGGGGGCGGATACGCAGTATTTT CASSDRGADTQYF
TRBJ1-2 TRBD1 TRBV9 - TGTGCCAGCAGCGTAGAAGGTACAGGGGTATATGGCTACACCTTC CASSVEGTGVYGYTF
TRBJ1-5 - TRBV11-2 - TGTGCCAGCAGCTTCAGGGTTGGTCAGCCCCAGCATTTT CASSFRVGQPQHF
TRBJ2-7 TRBD1 TRBV7-6 once TGTGCCAGCAGCTTAGGGACAGGGGGCCTTTACGAGCAGTACTTC CASSLGTGGLYEQYF
TRBJ2-7 - TRBV11-2 - TGTGCCAGCAGCTTAGTAATCTACGAGCAGTACTTC CASSLVIYEQYF
TRBJ1-1 - TRBV19 - TGTGCCAGTAGGGGGGGGGCCGGCGTCACTGAAGCTTTCTTT CASRGGAGVTEAFF
TRBJ2-7 - TRBV9 - TGTGCCAGCAGCGTAGGGCTCGCCTACGAGCAGTACTTC CASSVGLAYEQYF